This TCR beta chain originates from a study of cytomegalovirus exposure and HLA in healthy donors. The CDR3 is 13 amino acids. Trimming took off 4 bases at V and 5 bases at J, with 9 bases between the two ends. Germline V CDR1 and CDR2: MGHRA, YSYEKL. PCR used 60 Vbeta primers and 13 Jbeta primers. TCRdb keeps only in-frame clones here, not all; method: immunoSEQ multiplex PCR. Among some 170,000 clones listed, approximately 78% were seen once. The chain joins TRBV4-1 to TRBJ1-5; possibly TRBD1 for D (6 bases). The sequence was obtained from a human donor in good health. The sequenced sample consisted of PBMCs. CDR3 DNA: TGCGCCAGCAGCCCAGGGGCGGATCAGCCCCAGCATTTT. It translates to CASSPGADQPQHF.